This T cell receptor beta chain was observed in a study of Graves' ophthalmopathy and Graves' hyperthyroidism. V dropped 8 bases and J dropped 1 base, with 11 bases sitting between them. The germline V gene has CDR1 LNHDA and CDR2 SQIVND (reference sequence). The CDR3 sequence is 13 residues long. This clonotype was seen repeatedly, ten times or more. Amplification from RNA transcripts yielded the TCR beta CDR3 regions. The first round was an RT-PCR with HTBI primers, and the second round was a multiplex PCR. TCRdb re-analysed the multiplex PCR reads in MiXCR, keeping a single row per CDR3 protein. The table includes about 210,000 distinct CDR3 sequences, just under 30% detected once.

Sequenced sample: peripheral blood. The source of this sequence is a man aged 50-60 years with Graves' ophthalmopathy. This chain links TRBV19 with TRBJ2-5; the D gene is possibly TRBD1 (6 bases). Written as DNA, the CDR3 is TGTGCCAGTCGTCCCAGGGGCCAAGAGACCCAGTACTTC. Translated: CASRPRGQETQYF.